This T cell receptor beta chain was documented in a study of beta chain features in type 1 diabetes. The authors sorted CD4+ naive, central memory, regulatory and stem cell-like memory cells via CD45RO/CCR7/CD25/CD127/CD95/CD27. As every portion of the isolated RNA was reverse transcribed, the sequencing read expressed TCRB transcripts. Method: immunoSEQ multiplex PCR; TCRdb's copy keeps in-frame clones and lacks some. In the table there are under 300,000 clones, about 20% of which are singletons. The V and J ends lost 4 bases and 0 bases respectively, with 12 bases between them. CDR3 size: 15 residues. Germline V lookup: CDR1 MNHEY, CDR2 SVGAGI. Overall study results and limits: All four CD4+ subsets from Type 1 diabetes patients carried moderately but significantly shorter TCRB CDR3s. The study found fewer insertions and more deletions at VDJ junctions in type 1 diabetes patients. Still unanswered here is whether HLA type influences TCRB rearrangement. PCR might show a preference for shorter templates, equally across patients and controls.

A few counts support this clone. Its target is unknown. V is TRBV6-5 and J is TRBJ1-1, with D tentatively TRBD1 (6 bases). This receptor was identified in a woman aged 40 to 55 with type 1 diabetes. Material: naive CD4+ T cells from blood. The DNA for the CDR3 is TGTGCCAGCAGTTTTCGGACAGTGATGAACACTGAAGCTTTCTTT. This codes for CASSFRTVMNTEAFF.